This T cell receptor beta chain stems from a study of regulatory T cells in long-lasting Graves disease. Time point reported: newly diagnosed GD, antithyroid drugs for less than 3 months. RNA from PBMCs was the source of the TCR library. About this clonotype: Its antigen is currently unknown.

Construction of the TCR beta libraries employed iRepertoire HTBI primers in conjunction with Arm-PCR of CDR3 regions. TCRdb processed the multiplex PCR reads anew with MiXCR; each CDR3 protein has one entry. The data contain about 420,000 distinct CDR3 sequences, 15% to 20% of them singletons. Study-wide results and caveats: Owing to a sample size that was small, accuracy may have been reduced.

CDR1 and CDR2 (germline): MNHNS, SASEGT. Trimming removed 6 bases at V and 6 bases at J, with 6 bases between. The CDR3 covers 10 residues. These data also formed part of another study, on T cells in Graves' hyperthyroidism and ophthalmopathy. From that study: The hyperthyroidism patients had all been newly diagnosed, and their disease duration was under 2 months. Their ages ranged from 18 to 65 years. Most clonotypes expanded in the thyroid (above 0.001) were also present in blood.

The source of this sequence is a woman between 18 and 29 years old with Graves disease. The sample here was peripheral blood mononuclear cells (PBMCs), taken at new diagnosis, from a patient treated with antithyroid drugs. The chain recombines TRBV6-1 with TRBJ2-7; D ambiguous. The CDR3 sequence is CASRNTEQYF. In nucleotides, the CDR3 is TGTGCCAGCAGAAACACCGAGCAGTACTTC.